Listed below are T cell receptor beta chains from one sample, sequenced in a study of early T cells in non-severe SARS-CoV-2 infection. TCRdb called the 5' RACE reads again in MiXCR, with one record for every CDR3 protein. The sample consists of 30,000 to 40,000 distinct CDR3 sequences, over 8.5% of them appearing once. Sequencing used whole blood. The receptor set was obtained from an adult who was a healthcare worker with PCR-confirmed SARS-CoV-2 infection or an uninfected control (not recorded which). Both conserved end residues are part of each CDR3. A D gene is named only where the DNA matches it firmly. The size field is filled for only some rows; it gives once, few, many or a size class.

v_gene,abundance,j_gene,d_gene,CDR3nt,CDR3aa
TRBV7-2,many,TRBJ2-1,.,TGTGCCAGCAGCCCCCGGGGCATGGAAAATGAGCAGTTCTTC,CASSPRGMENEQFF
TRBV20-1,few,TRBJ1-1,.,TGCAGTGCTCATCTTCTGAACACTGAAGCTTTCTTT,CSAHLLNTEAFF
TRBV7-9,many,TRBJ2-1,.,TGTGCCAGCAGCTTAAAGCGATCGGGACCTGAGCAGTTCTTC,CASSLKRSGPEQFF
TRBV29-1,many,TRBJ2-5,.,TGCAGCGTTGGGGCAGGGGATTTTGGAGAGACCCAGTACTTC,CSVGAGDFGETQYF
TRBV7-2,.,TRBJ1-4,.,TGTGCCAGCAGCTTAGATTGGTTCAGGAATGAAAAACTGTTTTTT,CASSLDWFRNEKLFF
TRBV21-1,many,TRBJ1-3,.,TGTGCCAGCAGCAAACCGCAGGGCTTTGGAAACACCATATATTTT,CASSKPQGFGNTIYF
TRBV29-1,many,TRBJ1-4,.,TGCAGCGCCGGAGGGGGTCAGGGAAGCGATGAAAAACTGTTTTTT,CSAGGGQGSDEKLFF
TRBV30,many,TRBJ1-3,TRBD1,TGTGCCTGGAAGCCCCGGGACAGGGGTTCAGGAAACACCATATATTTT,CAWKPRDRGSGNTIYF
TRBV29-1,many,TRBJ1-1,TRBD1,TGCAGCGTGCAGACAGGGGAAGCTTTCTTT,CSVQTGEAFF
TRBV14,few,TRBJ1-6,.,TGTGCCAGCAGCCAAGGCCTCGGGGATCACTCACCCCTCCACTTT,CASSQGLGDHSPLHF
TRBV4-1,.,TRBJ1-1,.,TGCGCCAGCAGCCGTCAGGGCATCGACACTGAAGCTTTCTTT,CASSRQGIDTEAFF
TRBV6-5,.,TRBJ2-7,TRBD1,TGTGCCAGCAGTTGGACAGGGGTAGCCTACGAGCAGTACTTC,CASSWTGVAYEQYF
TRBV6-4,.,TRBJ2-1,.,TGTGCCAGCAGTGACTTGGGACGGGGAGAATACAATGAGCAGTTCTTC,CASSDLGRGEYNEQFF
TRBV25-1,few,TRBJ2-5,TRBD2,TGTGCCAGCAGTGACTCGCCGGCTAGCGGACGGAAGACCCAGTACTTC,CASSDSPASGRKTQYF
TRBV6-5,.,TRBJ1-2,.,TGTGCCAGCAGTTACCTCTCTGGCCAGGGCTACACCTTC,CASSYLSGQGYTF
TRBV15,many,TRBJ2-5,.,TGTGCCACCAGCAGAGGGGGGTCCCAAGAGACCCAGTACTTC,CATSRGGSQETQYF
TRBV10-3,many,TRBJ1-2,.,TGTGCCATCAATTCCATTTACTATGGCTACACCTTC,CAINSIYYGYTF
TRBV6-2/TRBV6-3,.,TRBJ2-1,TRBD2,TGTGCCAGCAGAAGACTAGCCACCTACAATGAGCAGTTCTTC,CASRRLATYNEQFF
TRBV6-2/TRBV6-3,many,TRBJ1-1,TRBD1,TGTGCCAGCAGCCCGGGACAGGGGGCAGGAACTGAAGCTTTCTTT,CASSPGQGAGTEAFF
TRBV7-2,few,TRBJ1-5,.,TGTGCCAGCAGCCGGAGAGGGGCCCAGCCCCAGCATTTT,CASSRRGAQPQHF
TRBV9,many,TRBJ1-5,.,TGTGCCAGCAGCCGGGACAGCAATCAGCCCCAGCATTTT,CASSRDSNQPQHF
TRBV5-4,.,TRBJ2-5,TRBD2,TGTGCCAGCAGCTTGTTGGGGACTAGAGAGACCCAGTACTTC,CASSLLGTRETQYF
TRBV3-1,many,TRBJ1-6,.,TGTGCCAGCAGCCACTACTCCTCCGATAATTCACCCCTCCACTTT,CASSHYSSDNSPLHF
TRBV6-5,few,TRBJ1-6,TRBD1,TGTGCCAGCAGTCAACAGACAGGGGATGGTGTTTCACCCCTCCACTTT,CASSQQTGDGVSPLHF
TRBV7-2,many,TRBJ2-7,.,TGTGCCAGCAGCTTTCTGGGCTCCTACGAGCAGTACTTC,CASSFLGSYEQYF
TRBV7-6,many,TRBJ2-7,.,TGTGCCAGCAGCCTAGACGGGGCCCCCTACGAGCAGTACTTC,CASSLDGAPYEQYF
TRBV19,.,TRBJ1-1,.,TGTGCCAGTAGTAGATGGGCCGTTGAAGCTTTCTTT,CASSRWAVEAFF
TRBV9,.,TRBJ2-1,.,TGTGCCAGCAGCTTCTCCCCCCCGGAAGGCCTTTACAATGAGCAGTTCTTC,CASSFSPPEGLYNEQFF
TRBV6-2/TRBV6-3,.,TRBJ2-3,TRBD2,TGTGCCAGCAGCCACCTACTAGCGGGGGGAGCCGGGGGTACGCAGTATTTT,CASSHLLAGGAGGTQYF